These T cell receptor beta chains were read from a single sample in a study of cytomegalovirus exposure and HLA in healthy donors. Measured with immunoSEQ multiplex PCR; TCRdb has only the in-frame clones, and not every one. The sample contains roughly 63,000 clones, over 60% of which appear only once. Sequenced input: PBMCs. All receptors derive from a man aged 50-60 years in good health and CMV-seropositive. Each CDR3 is given with its conserved first and last residue. The D gene is left open where the match is weak. Size values are once, few and many counts, or a class for expanded clones, and some rows have none.

CDR3 protein	CDR3 DNA	J gene	clone size	D gene	V gene
CASSLMRADTQYF	TGTGCCAGCAGCTTAATGAGGGCAGATACGCAGTATTTT	TRBJ2-3	.	.	TRBV7-9
CASSGGTSGDYNEQFF	TGTGCCAGCAGTGGCGGGACTAGCGGAGACTACAATGAGCAGTTCTTC	TRBJ2-1	.	TRBD2	TRBV6-1
CASTPSSRVNTEAFF	TGCGCCAGCACCCCTTCGTCCAGGGTGAACACTGAAGCTTTCTTT	TRBJ1-1	.	.	TRBV4-1
CATQGGETQYF	TGCGCCACGCAGGGTGGGGAGACCCAGTACTTC	TRBJ2-5	.	.	TRBV5-1
CASSAVRGVYNSPLHF	TGTGCCAGCAGCGCGGTCAGGGGGGTTTATAATTCACCCCTCCACTTT	TRBJ1-6	.	TRBD1	TRBV5-4
CASSPRQGGEKLFF	TGCGCCAGCAGCCCCCGACAGGGCGGAGAAAAACTGTTTTTT	TRBJ1-4	.	TRBD1	TRBV4-1
CAWTGAGGLNEKLFF	TGTGCCTGGACCGGAGCCGGGGGGCTGAATGAAAAACTGTTTTTT	TRBJ1-4	few	.	TRBV30
CASTGGDGAEAFF	TGTGCCAGCACAGGGGGCGATGGGGCTGAAGCTTTCTTT	TRBJ1-1	.	TRBD1	TRBV6-5
CAIRTGGQNYEQYF	TGTGCCATCAGGACCGGGGGACAGAACTACGAGCAGTACTTC	TRBJ2-7	.	.	TRBV10-3
CASSSLLGYEQYF	TGTGCCAGCAGCTCGCTCCTAGGATACGAGCAGTACTTC	TRBJ2-7	.	.	TRBV13
CASSSDNEQFF	TGTGCCAGCAGCTCGGACAATGAGCAGTTCTTC	TRBJ2-1	.	.	TRBV5-4
CASSYLGGTGELFF	TGTGCCAGCAGTTACCTGGGAGGCACCGGGGAGCTGTTTTTT	TRBJ2-2	.	.	TRBV6-5
CASSSQGAGGYTF	TGTGCCAGCAGTTCACAGGGGGCGGGTGGCTACACCTTC	TRBJ1-2	few	TRBD1	TRBV6-6
CAWTSRNEQYF	TGTGCCTGGACTAGCAGGAACGAGCAGTACTTC	TRBJ2-7	.	.	TRBV30
CATSRDMAGGGDTQYF	TGTGCCACCAGCAGAGATATGGCGGGAGGGGGAGATACGCAGTATTTT	TRBJ2-3	.	TRBD2	TRBV15
CASSLTRAGRQETQYF	TGCGCCAGCAGCTTGACCAGGGCGGGGAGACAAGAGACCCAGTACTTC	TRBJ2-5	.	.	TRBV5-1
CAISEGGRQGSYNEQFF	TGTGCCATCAGTGAGGGAGGGCGACAGGGGTCCTACAATGAGCAGTTCTTC	TRBJ2-1	.	TRBD1	TRBV10-3
CASSVGSSGANVLTF	TGTGCCAGCAGCGTAGGTAGCTCTGGGGCCAACGTCCTGACTTTC	TRBJ2-6	.	.	TRBV9
CASSSNPAGTEAFF	TGTGCCAGCAGCTCCAATCCCGCAGGCACTGAAGCTTTCTTT	TRBJ1-1	.	.	TRBV5-5
CAKSRDSTLHTQYF	TGTGCCAAAAGCCGGGACAGTACCCTTCATACGCAGTATTTT	TRBJ2-3	.	TRBD1	TRBV5-3
CASSSNRQRFSGNTIYF	TGTGCCAGCAGCTCTAATCGTCAACGGTTCTCTGGAAACACCATATATTTT	TRBJ1-3	.	.	TRBV7-6
CASSLGQSKNEAFF	TGTGCCAGCAGCTTAGGACAGTCGAAGAATGAAGCTTTCTTT	TRBJ1-1	.	.	TRBV5-4
CSVKSGSPYEQYF	TGCAGCGTTAAAAGCGGGAGCCCCTACGAGCAGTACTTC	TRBJ2-7	.	TRBD2	TRBV29-1
CASSAILTGGVGYGYTF	TGTGCCAGTAGTGCGATCTTGACAGGGGGCGTCGGCTATGGCTACACCTTC	TRBJ1-2	.	TRBD1	TRBV19
CASSLERGTDTQYF	TGTGCCAGCAGCTTAGAGCGGGGGACAGATACGCAGTATTTT	TRBJ2-3	.	TRBD2	TRBV13